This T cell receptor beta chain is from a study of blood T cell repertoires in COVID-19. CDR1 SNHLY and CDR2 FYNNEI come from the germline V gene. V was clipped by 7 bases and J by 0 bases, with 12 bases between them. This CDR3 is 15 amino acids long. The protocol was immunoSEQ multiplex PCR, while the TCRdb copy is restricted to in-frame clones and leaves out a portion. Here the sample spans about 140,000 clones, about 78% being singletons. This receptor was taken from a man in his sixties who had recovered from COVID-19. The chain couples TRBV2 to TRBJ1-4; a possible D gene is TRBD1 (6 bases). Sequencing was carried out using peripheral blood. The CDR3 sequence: CASNPDSATNEKLFF. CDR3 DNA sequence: TGTGCCAGCAACCCGGACAGTGCAACTAATGAAAAACTGTTTTTT.